The next 16 T cell receptor beta chains were all read from a single sample in a study of blood T cell repertoires in COVID-19. The table came from immunoSEQ multiplex PCR; TCRdb's copy has only in-frame clones and leaves some out. The table has a few hundred thousand clones, 92% seen once; the top ten hold 18%. The source material was PBMCs or T cells enriched from blood (not recorded which). These receptors originate from a woman aged 25-40 years who had recovered from COVID-19.

The chain joins TRBV18 to TRBJ2-7, with 7 bases fitting TRBD1. The V segment lost 1 base and the J segment 7 bases; nucleotides outside the gene matches: 10. Germline CDR1 and CDR2: KGHSH and LQKENI. The CDR3 consists of 15 residues. The CDR3 spells CASSPLGQAESEQYF. CDR3 bases: TGTGCCAGCTCACCACTCGGACAGGCGGAGTCAGAGCAGTACTTC.

This clone was picked up one time. V usage is TRBV18 and J usage is TRBJ2-5; weak D call: TRBD1 (5 bases). CDR1 KGHSH and CDR2 LQKENI come from the germline V gene. V was cut by 2 bases and J by 1 base, with 8 bases left in between. The length of the CDR3 is 14 residues. The CDR3 region is CASSPSRAQETQYF. CDR3 coding DNA: TGTGCCAGCTCACCAAGCAGGGCCCAAGAGACCCAGTACTTC.

In DNA, the CDR3 is TGTGCCAGCAGCAGGCGACAGGGGATTAACACTGAAGCTTTCTTT. This codes for CASSRRQGINTEAFF. The rearrangement joins TRBV3-1 (or the pseudogene TRBV3-2) to TRBJ1-1; TRBD1 matches at 8 bases. V lost 5 bases, J lost 2 bases, and 7 bases stayed unmatched. The CDR3 extends over 15 amino acids. Germline CDR1 reads LGHDT; CDR2 reads YNNKEL (reference sequence).

The V and J genes are TRBV5-4 and TRBJ1-2; 8 bases agree with TRBD1. CDR1 and CDR2 (germline): SGHNT, YYREEE (reference sequence). CDR3 size: 13 residues. Trimming removed 5 bases from V and 3 bases from J; junction bases left unmatched: 3. The CDR3 here is CASSTGGHYGYTF. The CDR3 DNA follows: TGTGCCAGCAGTACAGGGGGACACTATGGCTACACCTTC.

V gene TRBV30 combines with J gene TRBJ2-3, with D tentatively TRBD1 (6 bases). Trimming removed 3 bases at V and 0 bases at J, with 13 bases between. The CDR3 has 15 residues. Germline CDR1 reads GTSNPN; CDR2 reads SVGIG (reference sequence). The CDR3 reads CAWSPGTTSTDTQYF. The CDR3 nucleotides are TGTGCCTGGAGCCCCGGGACAACTAGCACAGATACGCAGTATTTT.

The chain carries TRBV27 and TRBJ1-1, with D maybe TRBD1 (6 bases). V lost 6 bases to trimming and J lost 1 base, with 24 bases between them. Germline V gene sequence: CDR1 MNHEY, CDR2 SMNVEV (reference sequence). This CDR3 is 18 amino acids long. CDR3 amino acids: CASSSRGGGGFWNTEAFF. The CDR3 region has the DNA TGTGCCAGCAGCTCCCGAGGGGGGGGTGGGTTTTGGAACACTGAAGCTTTCTTT.

The chain employs TRBV11-2 and TRBJ2-7, with D maybe TRBD2 (6 bases). Germline V gene data show CDR1 as SGHAT and CDR2 as FQNNGV. The CDR3 runs to 15 residues. Trimming removed 5 bases at V and 2 bases at J, with 16 bases between. Here the CDR3 DNA reads TGTGCCAGCAGCCAACAAAGTGGGGGGACCTACGAGCAGTACTTC. It codes for CASSQQSGGTYEQYF.

The rearrangement links TRBV27 to TRBJ2-7; 7 nucleotides agree with TRBD2. CDR3 length equals 17 residues. With V trimmed by 8 bases and J by 5 bases, 21 bases remained unmatched. Germline values: CDR1 MNHEY, CDR2 SMNVEV (reference sequence). CDR3 in amino acids: CASVLLYGDGRPNEQYF. The CDR3 coding sequence is TGTGCCAGCGTTTTACTCTACGGGGACGGGAGGCCAAACGAGCAGTACTTC.

V gene TRBV18 combines with J gene TRBJ1-1, with TRBD1 identical over 7 bases. The CDR3 contains 14 residues. The V gene end was trimmed by 3 bases and the J gene end by 1 base; junction bases not matched to a gene: 2. Germline lookup yields CDR1 KGHSH and CDR2 LQKENI. The CDR3: CASSPRTGNTEAFF. For the CDR3, the DNA is TGTGCCAGCTCACCCCGGACAGGGAACACTGAAGCTTTCTTT.

The rearrangement joins TRBV28 to TRBJ2-5; 11 nucleotides line up with TRBD2. Per germline, CDR1 MDHEN and CDR2 SYDVKM. V lost 5 bases and J lost 6; bases outside the gene matches: 5. The CDR3 runs 14 residues. The chain's CDR3 is CASSTSGGGKTQYF. The CDR3, as DNA: TGTGCCAGCAGTACTAGCGGGGGCGGGAAGACCCAGTACTTC.

The gene calls are TRBV2 and TRBJ1-2, with 8 bases aligning to TRBD1. J gave up 3 bases and V 5 bases, and 5 bases lay outside the gene matches. Germline CDR1 SNHLY, CDR2 FYNNEI. This CDR3 has 14 amino acids. CDR3 in DNA: TGTGCCAGCAGTCCCTTGACAGGGGACTATGGCTACACCTTC. It is translated as CASSPLTGDYGYTF.

V and J are TRBV7-8 and TRBJ2-2; TRBD2 matches at 7 bases. CDR1 SGHVS and CDR2 FQNEAQ come from the germline V gene. The CDR3 consists of 16 residues. The trim removed 5 bases at V and 0 bases at J, leaving 6 bases unmatched. CDR3 residues: CASSIRLASNTGELFF. The CDR3, as DNA: TGTGCCAGCAGCATAAGACTAGCCTCGAACACCGGGGAGCTGTTTTTT.

The CDR3 is CASRGGASEKLFF. CDR3 nucleotides: TGTGCCAGCAGGGGGGGGGCGAGTGAAAAACTGTTTTTT. The chain carries TRBV25-1 and TRBJ1-4; possibly TRBD1 for D (6 bases). This CDR3 contains 13 residues. Deletions cut 6 bases from V and 7 bases from J, with 12 bases between. CDR1 and CDR2 from the germline V gene are MGHDK and SYGVNS. Full variable domain (missing parts from reference TRBV25-1 and TRBJ1-4): EADIYQTPRYLVIGTGKKITLECSQTMGHDKMYWYQQDPGMELHLIHYSYGVNSTEKGDLSSESTVSRIRTEHFPLTLESARPSHTSQYLCASRGGASEKLFFGSGTQLSVL.

This chain connects TRBV14 to TRBJ2-7, with 7 bases matching TRBD2. The CDR3 consists of 16 residues. Germline loops: CDR1 SGHDN, CDR2 FVKESK. V shed 1 base and J 6 bases; nucleotides not matched to a gene: 12. CDR3 region: CASSQAFDGRGSEQYF. In nucleotides, the CDR3 is TGTGCCAGCAGCCAAGCTTTCGACGGGCGGGGGAGCGAGCAGTACTTC. Full variable domain (missing parts from reference TRBV14 and TRBJ2-7): EAGVTQFPSHSVIEKGQTVTLRCDPISGHDNLYWYRRVMGKEIKFLLHFVKESKQDESGMPNNRFLAERTGGTYSTLKVQPAELEDSGVYFCASSQAFDGRGSEQYFGPGTRLTVT.

This clone came up once. The V call is TRBV11-2, the J call TRBJ2-7, with 11 bases fitting TRBD2. This CDR3 is built from 16 residues. The germline CDR1 and CDR2 sequences are SGHAT and FQNNGV. V dropped 1 base and J dropped 3; count of bases not matched to a gene: 5. In DNA, the CDR3 is TGTGCCAGCAGCTTAGGAACTAGCGGGGGAATCTACGAGCAGTACTTC. It yields the protein CASSLGTSGGIYEQYF.

Regarding this clone: Other nucleotide sequences in the sample specify the same CDR3. The J gene is TRBJ1-2, the V gene TRBV19, with D possibly TRBD1 on 6 matching bases. Germline-derived CDR1 and CDR2 are LNHDA and SQIVND (reference sequence). V gave up 3 bases and J gave up 5 bases, with 13 bases separating them. The CDR3 consists of 14 residues. The DNA for the CDR3 is TGTGCCAGTAGTATTGGAACAGGGAGTTATGGCTACACCTTC. Its translation is CASSIGTGSYGYTF. Full variable domain (remainder filled in from reference TRBV19 and TRBJ1-2): DGGITQSPKYLFRKEGQNVTLSCEQNLNHDAMYWYRQDPGQGLRLIYYSQIVNDFQKGDIAEGYSVSREKKESFPLTVTSAQKNPTAFYLCASSIGTGSYGYTFGSGTRLTVV.